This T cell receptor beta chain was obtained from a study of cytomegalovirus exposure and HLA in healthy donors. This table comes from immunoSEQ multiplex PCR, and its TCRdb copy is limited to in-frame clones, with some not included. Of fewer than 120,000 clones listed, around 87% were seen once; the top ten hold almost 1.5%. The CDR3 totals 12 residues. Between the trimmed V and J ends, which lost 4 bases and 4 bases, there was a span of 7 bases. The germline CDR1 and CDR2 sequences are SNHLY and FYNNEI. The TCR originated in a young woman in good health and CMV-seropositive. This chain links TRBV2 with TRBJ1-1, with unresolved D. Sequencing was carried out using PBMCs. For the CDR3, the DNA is TGTGCCAGCAGTGCTTTCGGCACTGAAGCTTTCTTT. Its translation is CASSAFGTEAFF.